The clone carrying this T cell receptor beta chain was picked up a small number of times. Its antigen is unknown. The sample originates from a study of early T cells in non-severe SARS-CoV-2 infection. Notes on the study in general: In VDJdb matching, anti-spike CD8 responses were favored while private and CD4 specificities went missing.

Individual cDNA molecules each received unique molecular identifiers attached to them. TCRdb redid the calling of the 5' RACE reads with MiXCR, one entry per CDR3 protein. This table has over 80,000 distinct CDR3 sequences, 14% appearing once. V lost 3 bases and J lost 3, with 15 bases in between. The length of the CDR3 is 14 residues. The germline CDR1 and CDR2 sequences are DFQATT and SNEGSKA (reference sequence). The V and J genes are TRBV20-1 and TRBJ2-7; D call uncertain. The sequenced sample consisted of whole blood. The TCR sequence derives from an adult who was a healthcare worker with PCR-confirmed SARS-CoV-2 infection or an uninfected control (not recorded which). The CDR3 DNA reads TGCAGTGCTAGGCGAAACAGACGAGACTACGAGCAGTACTTC. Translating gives CSARRNRRDYEQYF.